This T cell receptor beta chain came from a study of CD4+ T cells in melanoma. Study outcomes and limitations: In melanoma, neoantigen-specific CD4+ T cells reportedly differed in differentiation state. CD8+ T cell, macrophage and B cell function reportedly correlated with neoantigen-specific CD4+ T cells.

As concerns this clone: Its cognate antigen is unknown.

Per germline, CDR1 ENHRY and CDR2 SYGVKD. The CDR3 is made up of 18 amino acids. With V trimmed by 2 bases and J by 2 bases, 9 bases remained unmatched. Sequenced by immunoSEQ multiplex PCR; TCRdb stores in-frame clones only, minus some. The sample records roughly 54,000 clones, 89% being singletons. Material for sequencing was peripheral blood. The TCR originated in a human donor with melanoma. The V and J genes are TRBV10-3 and TRBJ2-2; 9 bases agree with TRBD1. The CDR3 is CAISELRPTGGNTGELFF. Written as DNA, the CDR3 is TGTGCCATCAGTGAGCTTCGCCCGACAGGGGGTAACACCGGGGAGCTGTTTTTT.